This T cell receptor (beta chain) was recovered during a study of cytomegalovirus exposure and HLA in healthy donors. The PCR ran on 60 Vbeta and 13 Jbeta primers. TCRdb's table, derived via immunoSEQ multiplex PCR, lists solely in-frame clones and lacks some. The table lists approximately 210,000 clones, approximately 85% of them singletons, with about 1.8% in the top ten. The CDR3 sequence is 16 residues long. Germline-derived CDR1 and CDR2 are LNHDA and SQIVND (reference sequence). Trimming removed 3 bases from V and 1 base from J; junction bases left unmatched: 6. Study-wide points: The authors later linked a missense DCLRE1C variant to TCR beta V- and J-gene trimming.

This clone was seen a single time. Its antigen is not identified. This chain joins TRBV19 and TRBJ2-3; TRBD2 aligns across 8 bases. The material sequenced was PBMCs. This receptor was obtained from a man aged 18 to 35 in good health and CMV-seronegative. In DNA, the CDR3 is TGTGCCAGTAGTATTACAACGGGAGGGGGCACAGATACGCAGTATTTT. This codes for CASSITTGGGTDTQYF.